Included here is one T cell receptor (beta chain) sequence, with context. The data are from a study of blood T cell repertoires in COVID-19. Study-wide context: Spain, Italy and the United States supplied samples that represented acute and convalescent COVID-19. PBMCs, B-cell-depleted T cells, or T cells were the source of the cDNA or gDNA that made up the material.

Original analysis: Quantification of nucleated cells was approximated via reference gene primer amplification. Profiled with immunoSEQ multiplex PCR; TCRdb holds only in-frame clones, not every one. That table furnishes V, J and clone size, whereas the DNA furnished D and trimming. The sample yields more than 200,000 clones, roughly 80% seen once. This CDR3 spans 15 amino acids. Germline CDR1 is SQVTM and CDR2 is ANQGSEA. The junction had 10 bases not matched to a gene; V was cut back by 4 bases and J by 6 bases. The sequence was collected from a man between 60 and 70 years old with acute or convalescent COVID-19. Sequenced material: peripheral blood. The chain carries TRBV29-1 and TRBJ2-1, with 9 bases that match TRBD2. In nucleotides, the CDR3 is TGCAGCGTTGGGAAAATAAGTAGCGGGAGCAATGAGCAGTTCTTC. Translating it yields CSVGKISSGSNEQFF.